This T cell receptor beta chain emerged from a study of blood T cell repertoires in COVID-19. Study at large: Nucleic acid was either cDNA or gDNA, and it came from T cells, B-cell-depleted T cells, or PBMCs.

How the authors handled the data: Estimated nucleated cell counts came from reference gene primer amplification. Data came from immunoSEQ multiplex PCR; TCRdb stores just in-frame clones and leaves some out. V, J and clone size are those of that table, while D and trimming were read from the DNA. The data contain 150,000 to 200,000 clones, about nine tenths of them singletons. What was sequenced was peripheral blood. This TCR was recovered from a woman in her forties or fifties with acute or convalescent COVID-19.

Written as DNA, the CDR3 is TGTGCCAGCAGCTTAGCGAGACAGGGACATGGCTACACCTTC. Amino acid sequence: CASSLARQGHGYTF. The chain is built from TRBV7-2 and TRBJ1-2; 7 bases map to TRBD1. This CDR3 spans 14 amino acids. V trimming: 0 bases; J trimming: 6 bases; junction bases outside the gene matches: 4. Germline lookup yields CDR1 SGHTA and CDR2 FQGNSA.